This TCR beta chain was recovered during a study of blood T cell repertoires in COVID-19. Libraries were prepared by immunoSEQ multiplex PCR; TCRdb keeps only in-frame clonotypes and omits some of them. The profile shows over 120,000 clones, 86% of them singletons. V was clipped by 1 base and J by 1 base; unmatched bases: 4. This CDR3 spans 16 amino acids. Germline CDR1 SGDLS, CDR2 YYNGEE. The specimen was PBMCs or T cells enriched from blood (not recorded which). The receptor was derived from a middle-aged man who had recovered from COVID-19. The chain carries TRBV9 and TRBJ2-2; TRBD2 aligns across 7 bases. The CDR3 loop is CASSVPLAGNTGELFF. The CDR3 DNA reads TGTGCCAGCAGCGTACCTTTAGCGGGGAACACCGGGGAGCTGTTTTTT.